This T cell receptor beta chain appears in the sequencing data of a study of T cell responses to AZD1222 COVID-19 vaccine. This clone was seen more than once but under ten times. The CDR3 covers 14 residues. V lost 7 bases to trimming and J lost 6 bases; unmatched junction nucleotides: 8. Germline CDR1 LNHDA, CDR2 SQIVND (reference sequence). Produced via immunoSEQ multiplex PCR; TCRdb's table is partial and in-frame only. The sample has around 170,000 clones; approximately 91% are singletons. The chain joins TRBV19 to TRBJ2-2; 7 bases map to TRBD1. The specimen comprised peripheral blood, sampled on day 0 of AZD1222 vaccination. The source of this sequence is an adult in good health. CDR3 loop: CASTETGWSGELFF. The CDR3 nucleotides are TGTGCCAGTACAGAGACAGGGTGGTCCGGGGAGCTGTTTTTT.